The 29 T cell receptor beta chains presented below share a single source sample, sequenced in a study of a mutant IDH1 vaccine in newly diagnosed glioma. Profiling relied on immunoSEQ multiplex PCR, and the TCRdb table lists in-frame clones only, not all of them. The data show about 16,000 clones, with just under 97% seen just once and about 3.9% held by the top ten. This sample's time point: baseline, week 1 (first vaccination visit). The treatment was: pre-vaccination baseline after standard-of-care therapy. Specimen: peripheral blood mononuclear cells (PBMCs), collected from a glioma patient treated with radiotherapy, temozolomide or both. The receptors derive from a woman under 30 with glioma. Some clones in this sample may be carry-over from other donors' samples.

For this clone: One end of the junction varies from germline; a read error may be responsible. This rearrangement joins TRBV7-7 to TRBJ2-5, with D maybe TRBD2 (6 bases). Germline V gene lookup returns CDR1 SSHAT and CDR2 FNYEAQ (reference sequence). The CDR3 length is 15 residues. The CDR3 DNA is TGTGCTAGCAGTAATATAGCGGATCTACCAGGGACCCAGTACTTC. It yields the protein CASSNIADLPGTQYF.

V and J are TRBV19 and TRBJ1-2, with 7 positions matching TRBD1. The V and J ends lost 6 bases and 4 bases, in that order; junction bases with no gene match: 14. The CDR3 contains 16 residues. The germline V gene encodes CDR1 LNHDA and CDR2 SQIVND (reference sequence). CDR3 nucleotides: TGTGCCAGTAGCGATAGGGGGCCTCGGACAGGCTATGGCTACACCTTC. This gives the protein CASSDRGPRTGYGYTF.

This chain uses TRBV2 with TRBJ1-4; 8 bases align to TRBD1. The J segment lost 0 bases and the V segment lost 6 bases, leaving 6 bases of the junction unmatched. This CDR3 has 16 residues. CDR1 and CDR2 (germline): SNHLY, FYNNEI. The CDR3 coding sequence is TGTGCCAGCAGCAGCCCGGACAGGGCAACTAATGAAAAACTGTTTTTT. Protein sequence: CASSSPDRATNEKLFF.

This sequence joins TRBV2 and TRBJ1-5, with TRBD1 matching over 8 bases. The V gene's germline CDR1 is SNHLY and CDR2 FYNNEI. The trim removed 4 bases at V and 7 bases at J, leaving 6 bases unmatched. The CDR3 is 14 amino acids. The DNA for the CDR3 is TGTGCCAGCAGTGGAAGGGACAGGAAGCAGCCCCAGCATTTT. Translated, it gives CASSGRDRKQPQHF. The full variable domain, completed using reference TRBV2 and TRBJ1-5, is EPEVTQTPSHQVTQMGQEVILRCVPISNHLYFYWYRQILGQKVEFLVSFYNNEISEKSEIFDDQFSVERPDGSNFTLKIRSTKLEDSAMYFCASSGRDRKQPQHFGDGTRLSIL.

This chain connects TRBV30 to TRBJ2-7; D gene ambiguous. Germline CDR1 reads GTSNPN; CDR2 reads SVGIG (reference sequence). With 0 bases removed from V and 3 bases from J, the gap between germline ends came to 9 bases. This CDR3 has 13 amino acids. CDR3 DNA sequence: TGTGCCTGGAGTGTAGCAGCCTACTACGAGCAGTACTTC. Its translation is CAWSVAAYYEQYF.

Here the CDR3 reads CASSLAGTDTQYF. CDR3 DNA: TGCGCCAGCAGCTTGGCCGGCACAGATACGCAGTATTTT. The genes are TRBV5-1 and TRBJ2-3, with D hard to call. The CDR3 covers 13 residues. Trimming cost V 0 bases and J 1 base, with 3 bases left between them. CDR1 is SGHRS and CDR2 is YFSETQ in the germline V gene.

The chain recombines TRBV7-9 with TRBJ2-7, with TRBD1 identical over 7 bases. The J segment lost 2 bases and the V segment lost 4 bases, leaving 8 bases of the junction unmatched. CDR1 SEHNR and CDR2 FQNEAQ come from the germline V gene (reference sequence). The CDR3 contains 15 residues. The CDR3 loop is CASSSRDSYPYEQYF. DNA of the CDR3: TGTGCCAGCAGCTCCCGGGACAGCTATCCCTACGAGCAGTACTTC.

The chain uses TRBV28 and TRBJ2-7; the D is unclear. This CDR3 is 14 amino acids long. With 3 bases removed from V and 0 bases from J, the gap between germline ends came to 9 bases. Germline V gene sequence: CDR1 MDHEN, CDR2 SYDVKM. The CDR3 bases are TGTGCCAGCAGTTTGATTGGCGCCTCCTACGAGCAGTACTTC. Translation gives CASSLIGASYEQYF.

In this sample, this clone turned up once. This chain joins TRBV6-4 and TRBJ2-3, with 13 positions matching TRBD2. The CDR3 totals 15 residues. The junction had 1 base not matched to a gene; V was cut back by 3 bases and J by 4 bases. Looked up from germline, CDR1 is MRHNA and CDR2 is SNTAGT. Here the CDR3 DNA reads TGTGCCAGCAGTGAACTAGCGGGAGGGGCAGATACGCAGTATTTT. Its translation: CASSELAGGADTQYF.

This rearrangement joins TRBV6-5 to TRBJ2-3; D remains ambiguous. The ends were cut back, 4 bases at V and 4 bases at J, with 9 bases in the middle. This CDR3 is 13 amino acids long. From germline, CDR1 is MNHEY and CDR2 SVGAGI. CDR3 sequence: CASSWGWADTQYF. In DNA form, the CDR3 reads TGTGCCAGCAGTTGGGGATGGGCAGATACGCAGTATTTT.

This chain uses TRBV10-3 with TRBJ1-5; maybe TRBD1 (6 bases). The CDR3 consists of 15 residues. V shed 3 bases and J shed 5 bases, with 14 bases lying between them. CDR1 and CDR2 (germline): ENHRY, SYGVKD. This chain's CDR3 is CAISDPGGLHQPQHF. Written as DNA, the CDR3 is TGTGCCATCAGTGATCCGGGGGGGCTTCATCAGCCCCAGCATTTT.

The rearrangement uses TRBV6-6 and TRBJ1-4, with D tentatively TRBD1 (5 bases). CDR1 and CDR2 from the germline V gene are MNHNY and SVGAGI (reference sequence). The CDR3 loop spans 13 amino acids. Deletions cut 6 bases from V and 7 bases from J, with 12 bases between. Here the CDR3 reads CASSPGHSEKLFF. The CDR3 region has the DNA TGTGCCAGCAGCCCAGGACACAGTGAAAAACTGTTTTTT.

J is TRBJ2-5 and V is TRBV21-1; the tabulated D call, TRBD2, remains unverified against the DNA. TRBV21-1 is a documented pseudogene. This CDR3 has 16 amino acids. CDR3 sequence (DNA): TGTGCCAGCAGCAAAATGGTGCGGGGAAACCGGGAGACCCAGTACTTC. Its protein product is CASSKMVRGNRETQYF.

The V call is TRBV30, the J call TRBJ2-3, with D possibly being TRBD1 (5 bases). Germline CDR1 is GTSNPN and CDR2 is SVGIG (reference sequence). The CDR3 contains 12 residues. Trimming took off 0 bases at V and 15 bases at J, with 16 bases between the two ends. The CDR3 sequence: CAWSVHSGNRYF. As DNA, the CDR3 is TGTGCCTGGAGTGTACACTCAGGGAATCGATATTTT. Filled out from reference TRBV30 and TRBJ2-3, the complete variable domain reads SQTIHQWPATLVQPVGSPLSLECTVEGTSNPNLYWYRQAAGRGLQLLFYSVGIGQISSEVPQNLSASRPQDRQFILSSKKLLLSDSGFYLCAWSVHSGNRYFGPGTRLTVL.

This rearrangement joins TRBV2 to TRBJ2-6; D gene unclear. Between the trimmed V and J ends, which lost 4 bases and 0 bases, there was a span of 4 bases. The germline CDR1 and CDR2 sequences are SNHLY and FYNNEI. This CDR3 has 14 amino acids. The CDR3 here is CASSGLSGANVLTF. The CDR3 DNA follows: TGTGCCAGCAGTGGTCTCTCTGGGGCCAACGTCCTGACTTTC. Looking up the rest from reference TRBV2 and TRBJ2-6 gives the full variable domain: EPEVTQTPSHQVTQMGQEVILRCVPISNHLYFYWYRQILGQKVEFLVSFYNNEISEKSEIFDDQFSVERPDGSNFTLKIRSTKLEDSAMYFCASSGLSGANVLTFGAGSRLTVL.

The V call is TRBV7-2, the J call TRBJ2-5, with 8 bases matching TRBD1. The germline V gene encodes CDR1 SGHTA and CDR2 FQGNSA. After removal of 6 bases from V and 4 bases from J, the junction contained 10 bases not matched to a gene. This CDR3 region has 15 residues. The CDR3, as DNA: TGTGCCAGCAGTCCACAGACAGGGGTCGGAGAGACCCAGTACTTC. Amino acids: CASSPQTGVGETQYF.

The genes are TRBV30 and TRBJ1-2, with a weak D call TRBD1 (6 bases). The CDR3 has 13 residues. Germline V lookup: CDR1 GTSNPN, CDR2 SVGIG (reference sequence). V lost 3 bases to trimming and J lost 4 bases, with 12 bases between them. The CDR3 DNA sequence: TGTGCCTGGAGCCCCAGGGGACTCTATGGCTACACCTTC. Translated, it gives CAWSPRGLYGYTF.

With regard to this clone: The germline gene is not matched at one end of the junction; a read error may be the cause. The gene calls are TRBV4-1 and TRBJ2-7, with D perhaps being TRBD1 or TRBD2 (6 bases each). Germline V CDR1 and CDR2: MGHRA, YSYEKL. This CDR3 has 11 residues. CDR3 sequence: CASNYWGAGRF. The CDR3 DNA follows: TGCGCCAGCAACTACTGGGGGGCAGGGCGTTTC.

CDR3 DNA sequence: TGTGCCAGCACAAACAGGGGGCTCCAGCCCCAGCATTTT. Its protein product is CASTNRGLQPQHF. The V and J genes are TRBV2 and TRBJ1-5, with 9 bases fitting TRBD1. Germline lookup yields CDR1 SNHLY and CDR2 FYNNEI. V lost 7 bases, J lost 7 bases, and 5 bases stayed unmatched. There are 13 residues in the CDR3.

This sequence joins TRBV25-1 and TRBJ2-2; D is ambiguous. CDR1 MGHDK and CDR2 SYGVNS come from the germline V gene. The V end was cut by 0 bases, the J end by 3 bases, with 5 bases between. CDR3 length equals 14 residues. CDR3: CASSEYRDTGELFF. In DNA form, the CDR3 reads TGTGCCAGCAGTGAATATCGGGACACCGGGGAGCTGTTTTTT.

The chain uses TRBV4-2 and TRBJ1-4, with 8 positions matching TRBD1. CDR1 is LGHNA and CDR2 is YNFKEQ in the germline V gene. Germline trimming cut 0 bases from V and 3 bases from J; bases unmatched to any gene: 9. This CDR3 contains 18 residues. The CDR3 sequence is CASSQDRDRTGANEKLFF. The CDR3 nucleotides read TGTGCCAGCAGCCAAGATCGGGACAGGACGGGGGCTAATGAAAAACTGTTTTTT.

This chain joins TRBV7-4 and TRBJ2-7, with 10 bases identical to TRBD2. V lost 1 base, J lost 3 bases, and 3 bases stayed unmatched. The V gene's germline CDR1 is SGHVT and CDR2 SQSDAQ. This CDR3 is built from 15 residues. The CDR3 sequence: CASSLGLAGVYEQYF. The CDR3 DNA sequence: TGTGCCAGCAGCTTAGGTCTAGCGGGGGTCTACGAGCAGTACTTC.

The chain has TRBV6-1 and TRBJ2-1; D gene ambiguous. The CDR3 length is 13 residues. The V gene's germline CDR1 is MNHNS and CDR2 SASEGT. Trimming pared 8 bases from V and 2 bases from J, leaving 10 bases between. CDR3 loop: CASYTPTYNEQFF. In nucleotides, the CDR3 is TGTGCCAGCTACACACCTACCTACAATGAGCAGTTCTTC.

This clone was counted once. The chain employs TRBV27 and TRBJ1-5; tentatively, D is TRBD1 (6 bases). The CDR3 runs to 14 residues. V lost 0 bases and J 7 bases, leaving 10 bases between the germline ends. CDR1 and CDR2 from the germline V gene are MNHEY and SMNVEV (reference sequence). The CDR3 is CASSLSAGVQPQHF. CDR3 DNA: TGTGCCAGCAGTTTATCGGCAGGGGTCCAGCCCCAGCATTTT.

This rearrangement joins TRBV15 to TRBJ2-7, with no clear D. Looked up from germline, CDR1 is LNHNV and CDR2 is YYDKDF (reference sequence). This CDR3 is 13 amino acids long. V was trimmed by 3 bases and J by 3 bases, leaving 9 bases between them. The CDR3 sequence is CATSRGKNYEQYF. DNA of the CDR3: TGTGCCACCAGCAGGGGTAAAAACTACGAGCAGTACTTC.

The J gene is TRBJ2-7, the V gene TRBV5-5; D gene uncertain. Germline V lookup: CDR1 SGHKS, CDR2 YYEKEE (reference sequence). The CDR3 is 14 amino acids. Trimming cost V 0 bases and J 4 bases, with 11 bases left between them. The CDR3 DNA reads as TGTGCCAGCAGCTTGGAGGCCTGGAGTTACGAGCAGTACTTC. It translates to CASSLEAWSYEQYF.

The chain combines TRBV4-3 with TRBJ2-1, with D possibly being TRBD1 (5 bases). The CDR3 sequence is 15 residues long. V was shortened by 7 bases and J by 2 bases, with 15 bases between the two germline ends. From germline, CDR1 is LGHNA and CDR2 YSLEER. The CDR3: CASTRALATYNEQFF. CDR3 in DNA: TGCGCCAGCACCAGGGCCCTGGCCACCTACAATGAGCAGTTCTTC.

This chain connects TRBV2 to TRBJ1-1; weak D call: TRBD1 (5 bases). CDR1 is SNHLY and CDR2 is FYNNEI in the germline V gene. The CDR3 sequence is 15 residues long. Trimming shortened V by 6 bases and J by 5 bases, and 19 bases separated the two germline ends. The CDR3 nucleotides are TGTGCCAGCAGCACCGGGACGGCCGGGGGGACTGAAGCTTTCTTT. Translation gives CASSTGTAGGTEAFF. The full variable domain, with the rest looked up from reference TRBV2 and TRBJ1-1, is EPEVTQTPSHQVTQMGQEVILRCVPISNHLYFYWYRQILGQKVEFLVSFYNNEISEKSEIFDDQFSVERPDGSNFTLKIRSTKLEDSAMYFCASSTGTAGGTEAFFGQGTRLTVV.

The chain combines TRBV21-1 with TRBJ1-5; the table's D call TRBD1 went unverified against the DNA. TRBV21-1 is labeled a pseudogene. The CDR3 extends over 14 amino acids. The CDR3 reads CASSSRDSLGPQHF. The CDR3 coding sequence is TGTGCCAGCAGCTCCAGGGACAGCTTGGGACCCCAGCATTTT.